The 27 T cell receptor beta chains below were found in one sample sequenced in a study of blood T cells in healthy people across ages (dated by TCRdb to about 2015). The protocol used for the library was 5' RACE. A second PCR of about 7 to 12 cycles was run with a J-beta primer mix and a sample-barcoded 5' primer. Through fastp at Q25 and MiXCR, TCRdb rebuilt clones from the public reads, retaining in-frame beta chains. CDR3 protein duplicates are merged, each entry listing the most common genes and DNA. This sample gives around 2 million distinct CDR3 sequences in total; 39% of them show up just once. The top ten clones comprise 20% to 25% of the sample. Sequencing was done on a sample of blood. These receptor sequences come from a human donor in good health.

Only a few counts were recorded for this clonotype. This chain uses TRBV6-6 with TRBJ2-1; the D is unclear. V gave up 0 bases and J gave up 9 bases, with 12 bases separating them. Per germline, CDR1 MNHNY and CDR2 SVGAGI (reference sequence). The CDR3 has 14 residues. As DNA, the CDR3 is TGTGCCAGCAGTTACTCGAAAGCAATGGGTGAGCAGTTCTTC. Amino acids: CASSYSKAMGEQFF.

This chain joins TRBV6-5 and TRBJ1-6, with D tentatively TRBD1 (6 bases). The CDR3 is made up of 14 amino acids. The germline V gene has CDR1 MNHEY and CDR2 SVGAGI. V dropped 7 bases and J dropped 7 bases, with 14 bases sitting between them. In nucleotides, the CDR3 is TGTGCCAGCACCCCACAGGGCGGGAATTCACCCCTCCACTTT. It yields the protein CASTPQGGNSPLHF.

The chain recombines TRBV25-1 with TRBJ2-1; 7 nucleotides agree with TRBD2. Germline assignment: CDR1 MGHDK and CDR2 SYGVNS. The CDR3 covers 16 residues. After removal of 5 bases from V and 6 bases from J, the junction contained 13 bases not matched to a gene. The CDR3 DNA reads as TGTGCCAGCAGTCCCCACAGCGGGGCAGTCCTCAATGAGCAGTTCTTC. This encodes CASSPHSGAVLNEQFF.

V is TRBV3-1 and J is TRBJ2-5, with 9 bases fitting TRBD2. The J segment lost 5 bases and the V segment lost 5 bases, leaving 9 bases of the junction unmatched. This CDR3 has 15 amino acids. CDR1 and CDR2 (germline): LGHDT, YNNKEL (reference sequence). The chain's CDR3 is CASSEISGGGETQYF. CDR3 nucleotides: TGTGCCAGCAGCGAGATTAGCGGGGGAGGGGAGACCCAGTACTTC.

This clonotype has only a few counts. The chain joins TRBV6-2 or TRBV6-3 to TRBJ2-5, with 9 positions matching TRBD2. The CDR3 totals 16 residues. J was trimmed by 3 bases and V by 6 bases; bases with no gene match: 11. Germline CDR1 reads MNHEY; CDR2 reads SVGEGT. The CDR3 is CASSLAGEGGEETQYF. In DNA form, the CDR3 reads TGTGCCAGCAGCTTAGCGGGGGAGGGTGGAGAAGAGACCCAGTACTTC.

This chain uses TRBV29-1 with TRBJ2-7, with D maybe TRBD1 (7 bases). The CDR3 length is 15 residues. V gave up 1 base and J gave up 3 bases, with 16 bases separating them. CDR1 is SQVTM, CDR2 ANQGSEA, per germline. CDR3 sequence (DNA): TGCAGCGTTGAAGGGTCGGAGGGGGCGAGCTACGAGCAGTACTTC. Amino acid sequence: CSVEGSEGASYEQYF.

As DNA, the CDR3 is TGTGCCAGCAGTTTAGGGACAGGGTGGGACGAACAGTACTTC. Translated, it gives CASSLGTGWDEQYF. The chain uses TRBV12-3 or TRBV12-4 and TRBJ2-5; 8 bases fit TRBD1. V gave up 1 base and J gave up 11 bases; unmatched junction bases: 9. The CDR3 sequence is 14 residues long.

In this sample, this clonotype turned up a few times. This sequence joins TRBV7-2 and TRBJ2-5, with 14 bases matching TRBD2. Germline loops: CDR1 SGHTA, CDR2 FQGNSA. V shed 5 bases, J shed 4 bases, and the junction held 6 bases outside the gene matches. This CDR3 has 16 amino acids. CDR3 sequence: CASSTRLAGGRETQYF. The CDR3, as DNA: TGTGCCAGCAGCACCCGACTAGCGGGGGGGCGAGAGACCCAGTACTTC.

This chain uses TRBV5-6 with TRBJ2-1, with 9 bases lining up with TRBD1. V shed 4 bases and J 1 base; nucleotides not matched to a gene: 6. The CDR3 runs 16 residues. Germline V lookup: CDR1 SGHDT, CDR2 YYEEEE. CDR3 in amino acids: CASSTDRGWSYNEQFF. CDR3 DNA: TGTGCCAGCAGCACGGACAGGGGATGGTCCTACAATGAGCAGTTCTTC.

As to this clonotype: The germline gene is not matched at one end of the junction; a read error may be the cause. The V call is TRBV14, the J call TRBJ1-2; D remains unclear. This CDR3 region has 13 residues. Germline CDR1 SGHDN, CDR2 FVKESK. CDR3 sequence: CASSPDFYYGSTF. The CDR3 coding sequence is TGTGCCAGCAGCCCTGACTTTTACTATGGCTCCACCTTC.

V gene TRBV15 combines with J gene TRBJ2-5; D is undetermined. The J call is uncertain, as TRBJ2-1 better fits the DNA end. The CDR3 contains 14 residues. Looked up from germline, CDR1 is LNHNV and CDR2 is YYDKDF (reference sequence). CDR3 protein: CATSRGMTQETQFF. As DNA, the CDR3 is TGTGCCACCAGCAGAGGGATGACCCAAGAGACCCAGTTCTTC.

This clonotype was counted only a few times. The rearrangement uses TRBV20-1 and TRBJ2-3, with 12 bases lining up with TRBD2. The CDR3 is made up of 15 amino acids. V was pared by 8 bases and J by 5 bases, with 11 bases of the junction left unmatched. Per germline, CDR1 DFQATT and CDR2 SNEGSKA (reference sequence). The CDR3 DNA sequence: TGCAGTCTAGCGGGGGGGCGAGATCCCTTAGATACGCAGTATTTT. Protein sequence: CSLAGGRDPLDTQYF.

The chain couples TRBV29-1 to TRBJ2-7; D perhaps matches TRBD2 (5 bases). This CDR3 region has 13 residues. Per the germline V gene, CDR1 is SQVTM and CDR2 is ANQGSEA. The CDR3 sequence: CNVSGSYSYEQYF. The CDR3 coding sequence is TGCAACGTCTCGGGATCTTACTCCTACGAGCAGTACTTC.

This chain joins TRBV21-1 and TRBJ2-7; no DNA check was done on the table's D call, TRBD1. TRBV21-1 is a documented pseudogene. The CDR3 runs to 17 residues. The CDR3 reads CALRARHRSDLNYEQYF. The CDR3 coding sequence is TGTGCCCTTCGGGCCAGACATCGTTCGGATTTGAACTACGAGCAGTACTTC.

This clonotype has only a few counts. The genes are TRBV6-2 or TRBV6-3 and TRBJ1-5; TRBD1 is a possible D gene (5 bases). Germline assignment: CDR1 MNHEY and CDR2 SVGEGT. Trimming removed 6 bases at V and 2 bases at J, with 17 bases between. The CDR3 covers 16 residues. The CDR3 protein is CASSVRGGNGNQPQHF. DNA of the CDR3: TGTGCCAGCAGCGTCCGGGGGGGGAACGGCAATCAGCCCCAGCATTTT.

The rearrangement uses TRBV12-3 or TRBV12-4 and TRBJ2-5, with a weak D call TRBD1 (6 bases). The CDR3 has 14 residues. Trimming stripped 5 bases from V and 11 bases from J, with 21 bases between. The CDR3 coding sequence is TGTGCCAGCAGTGCTTGGGTCGCAGGGGACAAGCAGTACTTC. Its translation is CASSAWVAGDKQYF.

The chain uses TRBV7-2 and TRBJ2-7; tentative D call: TRBD2 (5 bases). Germline V CDR1 and CDR2: SGHTA, FQGNSA. There are 16 residues in the CDR3. Deletions cut 5 bases from V and 2 bases from J, with 19 bases between. CDR3 in amino acids: CASSRFGTGTTYEQYF. As DNA, the CDR3 is TGTGCCAGCAGCCGGTTCGGCACGGGAACTACCTACGAGCAGTACTTC.

The V and J genes are TRBV7-2 and TRBJ2-1; TRBD1 matches 8 bases. The trim removed 1 base at V and 8 bases at J, leaving 13 bases unmatched. CDR1 and CDR2 (germline): SGHTA, FQGNSA. The CDR3 has 17 amino acids. CDR3 sequence (DNA): TGTGCCAGCAGCTTAGGTCCGACAGGGGCGCTAGTATATGAGCAGTTCTTC. Protein: CASSLGPTGALVYEQFF.

J is TRBJ2-3 and V is TRBV29-1; TRBD2 matches 8 bases. V was pared by 7 bases and J by 5 bases, with 8 bases of the junction left unmatched. The CDR3 loop spans 13 amino acids. From germline, CDR1 is SQVTM and CDR2 ANQGSEA. The CDR3 region is CSAGGGPLDTQYF. The CDR3 coding sequence is TGCAGCGCCGGCGGGGGGCCCCTAGATACGCAGTATTTT.

A few counts support this clonotype. J is TRBJ1-1 and V is TRBV10-3; D is uncertain. Germline CDR1 ENHRY, CDR2 SYGVKD. CDR3 length equals 12 residues. The germline V and J ends were trimmed by 2 bases and 10 bases, with 11 bases remaining between them. The CDR3 DNA reads TGTGCCATCAGTGAGGAGGCACTCAGAGCTTTCTTT. It codes for CAISEEALRAFF.

CDR3 DNA sequence: TGTGCCACCAGCAAAATACGGGGGGCCACTGAAGCTTTCTTT. This translates into CATSKIRGATEAFF. The rearrangement links TRBV15 to TRBJ1-1; a weak D match, TRBD1 (6 bases). The V and J ends lost 4 bases and 4 bases respectively, with 13 bases between them. Germline CDR1 LNHNV, CDR2 YYDKDF (reference sequence). This CDR3 has 14 residues.

This clonotype was recorded at least ten times. An end of the junction does not agree with germline; a read error may underlie this. J is TRBJ1-5 and V is TRBV5-1, with a tentative D call TRBD1 (5 bases). Germline CDR1 SGHRS, CDR2 YFSETQ. This CDR3 has 14 residues. CDR3 coding DNA: TGTGCCAGCAGCCCCGACAGTAGCAATCAGCCCCAGCATTTT. Its translation is CASSPDSSNQPQHF.

Comments on this clonotype: One end of the junction is discordant with germline, which a read error may explain. This chain connects TRBV12-3 or TRBV12-4 to TRBJ2-3; D remains unclear. The CDR3 covers 13 residues. CDR3 nucleotides: TGTGCCAGCAGTTTATGGGGTACAGATACGGAGTATTTT. Its translation: CASSLWGTDTEYF.

This clonotype turned up a few times. The genes are TRBV11-2 and TRBJ2-5; D remains ambiguous. CDR1 is SGHAT, CDR2 FQNNGV, per germline. There are 14 residues in the CDR3. V lost 1 base and J lost 5, with 11 bases in between. In DNA form, the CDR3 reads TGTGCCAGCAGCTTAGTCTGGGCGTTGGAGACCCAGTACTTC. Residues: CASSLVWALETQYF. Full variable domain (outside the CDR3, taken from reference TRBV11-2 and TRBJ2-5): EAGVAQSPRYKIIEKRQSVAFWCNPISGHATLYWYQQILGQGPKLLIQFQNNGVVDDSQLPKDRFSAERLKGVDSTLKIQPAKLEDSAVYLCASSLVWALETQYFGPGTRLLVL.

V and J are TRBV7-3 and TRBJ2-7; perhaps TRBD2 as D (6 bases). V was shortened by 5 bases and J by 0 bases, with 14 bases between the two germline ends. Germline CDR1 reads SGHTA; CDR2 reads FQGTGA. The CDR3 extends over 15 amino acids. DNA of the CDR3: TGTGCCAGCAGCATACTTGCGGGGAGCTCCTACGAGCAGTACTTC. Its translation is CASSILAGSSYEQYF. Drawing the rest from reference TRBV7-3 and TRBJ2-7, the complete variable domain is GAGVSQTPSNKVTEKGKYVELRCDPISGHTALYWYRQSLGQGPEFLIYFQGTGAADDSGLPNDRFFAVRPEGSVSTLKIQRTERGDSAVYLCASSILAGSSYEQYFGPGTRLTVT.

The table lists this clonotype with a few counts. This rearrangement joins TRBV7-9 to TRBJ2-7; the D call may be TRBD1 or TRBD2 (7 bases each). Germline CDR1 reads SEHNR; CDR2 reads FQNEAQ (reference sequence). This CDR3 region has 14 residues. V shed 6 bases and J shed 1 base, with 13 bases lying between them. The DNA of the CDR3 is TGTGCCAGCAGGCCAGGGGGGGCGTCCTACGAGCAGTACTTC. Translated, it gives CASRPGGASYEQYF.

The rearrangement joins TRBV7-6 to TRBJ2-3; D call uncertain. The V and J ends lost 4 bases and 8 bases respectively, with 10 bases between them. The CDR3 extends over 12 amino acids. Germline CDR1 SGHVS, CDR2 FNYEAQ. In DNA, the CDR3 is TGTGCCAGCAGCTCTGGGTTGGGTACGCAGTATTTT. Its protein product is CASSSGLGTQYF.